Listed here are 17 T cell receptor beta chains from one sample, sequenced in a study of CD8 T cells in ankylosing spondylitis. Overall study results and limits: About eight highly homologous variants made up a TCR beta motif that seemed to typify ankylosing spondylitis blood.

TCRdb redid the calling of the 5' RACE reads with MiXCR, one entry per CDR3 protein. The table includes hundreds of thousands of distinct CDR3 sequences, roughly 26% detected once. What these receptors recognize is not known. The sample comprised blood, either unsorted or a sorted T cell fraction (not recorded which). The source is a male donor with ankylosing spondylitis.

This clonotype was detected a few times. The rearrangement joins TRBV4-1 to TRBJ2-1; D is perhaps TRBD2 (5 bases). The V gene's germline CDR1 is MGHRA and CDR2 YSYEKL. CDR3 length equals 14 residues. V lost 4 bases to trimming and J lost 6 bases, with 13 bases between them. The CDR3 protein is CASSRLSEVNEQFF. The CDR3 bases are TGCGCCAGCAGCCGCCTATCGGAGGTCAATGAGCAGTTCTTC.

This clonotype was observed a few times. CDR3 nucleotide sequence: TGTGCCAGCAAACCACAGGGGGCTTTTGAAAAACTGTTTTTT. Amino acid sequence: CASKPQGAFEKLFF. The chain couples TRBV6-1 to TRBJ1-4; 9 positions agree with TRBD1. CDR1 and CDR2 from the germline V gene are MNHNS and SASEGT. V dropped 7 bases and J dropped 7; count of bases not matched to a gene: 7. There are 14 residues in the CDR3.

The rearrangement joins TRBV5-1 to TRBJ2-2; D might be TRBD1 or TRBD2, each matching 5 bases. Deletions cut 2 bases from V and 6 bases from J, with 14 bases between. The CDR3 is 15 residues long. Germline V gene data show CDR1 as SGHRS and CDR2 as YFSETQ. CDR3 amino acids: CASSFTGTSSGELFF. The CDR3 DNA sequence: TGCGCCAGCAGCTTCACCGGGACCAGCTCCGGGGAGCTGTTTTTT.

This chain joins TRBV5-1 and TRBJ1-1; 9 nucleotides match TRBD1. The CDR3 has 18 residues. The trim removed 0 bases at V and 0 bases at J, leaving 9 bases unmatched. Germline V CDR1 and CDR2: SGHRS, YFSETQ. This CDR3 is CASSLGPTGGSVNTEAFF. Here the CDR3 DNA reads TGCGCCAGCAGCTTGGGGCCTACAGGGGGCTCGGTGAACACTGAAGCTTTCTTT.

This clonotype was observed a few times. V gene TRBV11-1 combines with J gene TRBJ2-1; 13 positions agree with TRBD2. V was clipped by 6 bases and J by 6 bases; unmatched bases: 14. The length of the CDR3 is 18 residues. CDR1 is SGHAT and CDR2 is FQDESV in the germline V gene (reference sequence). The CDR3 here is CASSLKTSGRAEGNEQFF. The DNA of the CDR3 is TGTGCCAGCAGTCTCAAAACTAGCGGGAGGGCCGAGGGCAATGAGCAGTTCTTC.

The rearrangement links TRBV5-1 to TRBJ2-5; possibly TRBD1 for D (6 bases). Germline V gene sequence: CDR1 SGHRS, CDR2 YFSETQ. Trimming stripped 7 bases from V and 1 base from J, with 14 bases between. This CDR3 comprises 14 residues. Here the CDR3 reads CASAPLRGQETQYF. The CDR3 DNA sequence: TGCGCCAGCGCCCCACTCAGGGGCCAAGAGACCCAGTACTTC. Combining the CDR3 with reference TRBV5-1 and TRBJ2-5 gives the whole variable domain KAGVTQTPRYLIKTRGQQVTLSCSPISGHRSVSWYQQTPGQGLQFLFEYFSETQRNKGNFPGRFSGRQFSNSRSEMNVSTLELGDSALYLCASAPLRGQETQYFGPGTRLLVL.

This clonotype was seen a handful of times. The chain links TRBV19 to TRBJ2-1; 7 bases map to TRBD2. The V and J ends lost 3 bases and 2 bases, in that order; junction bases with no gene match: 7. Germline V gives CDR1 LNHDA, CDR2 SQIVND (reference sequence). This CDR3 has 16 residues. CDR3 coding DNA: TGTGCCAGTAGTATGTTAGCGGGTAACACCTACAATGAGCAGTTCTTC. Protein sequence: CASSMLAGNTYNEQFF.

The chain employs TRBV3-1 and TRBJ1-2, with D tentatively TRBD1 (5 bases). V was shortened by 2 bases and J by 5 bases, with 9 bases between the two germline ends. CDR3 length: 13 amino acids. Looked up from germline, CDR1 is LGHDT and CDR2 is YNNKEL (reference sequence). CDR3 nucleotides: TGTGCCAGCAGCCAACCTGGGGGGTATGGCTACACCTTC. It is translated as CASSQPGGYGYTF.

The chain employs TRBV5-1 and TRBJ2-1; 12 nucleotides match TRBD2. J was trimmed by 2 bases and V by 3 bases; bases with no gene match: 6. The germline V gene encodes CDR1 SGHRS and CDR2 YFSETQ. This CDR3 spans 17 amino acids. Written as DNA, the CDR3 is TGCGCCAGCAGCTGGGGACTAGCGGGTACAACCTACAATGAGCAGTTCTTC. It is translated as CASSWGLAGTTYNEQFF. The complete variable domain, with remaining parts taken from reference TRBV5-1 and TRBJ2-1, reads KAGVTQTPRYLIKTRGQQVTLSCSPISGHRSVSWYQQTPGQGLQFLFEYFSETQRNKGNFPGRFSGRQFSNSRSEMNVSTLELGDSALYLCASSWGLAGTTYNEQFFGPGTRLTVL.

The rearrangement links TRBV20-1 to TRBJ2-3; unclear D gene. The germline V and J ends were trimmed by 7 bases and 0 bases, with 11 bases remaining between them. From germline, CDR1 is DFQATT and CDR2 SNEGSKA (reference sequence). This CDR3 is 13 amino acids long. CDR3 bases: TGCAGTGTCCTGACCCCTAGCACAGATACGCAGTATTTT. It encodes CSVLTPSTDTQYF.

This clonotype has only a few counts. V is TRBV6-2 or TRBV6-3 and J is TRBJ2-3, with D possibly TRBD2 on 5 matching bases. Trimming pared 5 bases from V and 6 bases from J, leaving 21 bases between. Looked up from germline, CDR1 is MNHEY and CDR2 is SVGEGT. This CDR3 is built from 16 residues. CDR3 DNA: TGTGCCAGCAGTCAATGGGAGAGCCCGATTTCGGATACGCAGTATTTT. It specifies CASSQWESPISDTQYF.

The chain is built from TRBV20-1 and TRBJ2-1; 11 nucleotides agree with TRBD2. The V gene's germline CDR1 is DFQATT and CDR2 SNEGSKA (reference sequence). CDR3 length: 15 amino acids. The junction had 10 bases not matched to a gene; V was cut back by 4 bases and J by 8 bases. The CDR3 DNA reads TGCAGTGCTATTAGCGGGAGGGCCTCTTTATATGAGCAGTTCTTC. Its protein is CSAISGRASLYEQFF.

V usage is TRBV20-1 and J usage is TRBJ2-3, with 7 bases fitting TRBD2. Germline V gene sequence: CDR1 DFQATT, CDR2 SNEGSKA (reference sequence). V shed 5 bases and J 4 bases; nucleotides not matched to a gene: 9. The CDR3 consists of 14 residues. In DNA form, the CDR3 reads TGCAGTGCTGACGGCGGGAGTTCCCCAGATACGCAGTATTTT. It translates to CSADGGSSPDTQYF.

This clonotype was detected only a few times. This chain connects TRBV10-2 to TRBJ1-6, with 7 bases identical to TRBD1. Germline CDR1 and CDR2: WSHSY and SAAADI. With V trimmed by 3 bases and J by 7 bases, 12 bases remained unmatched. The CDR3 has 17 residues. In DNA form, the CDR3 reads TGCGCCAGCAGTGAAACCGAGATTGCAGGGGGAAATTCACCCCTCCACTTT. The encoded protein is CASSETEIAGGNSPLHF.

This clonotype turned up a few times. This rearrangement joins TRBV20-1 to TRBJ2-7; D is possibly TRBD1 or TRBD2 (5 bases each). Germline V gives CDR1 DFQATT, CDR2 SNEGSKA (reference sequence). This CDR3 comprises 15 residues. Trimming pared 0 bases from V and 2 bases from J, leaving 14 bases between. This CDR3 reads CSARDTGTSTYEQYF. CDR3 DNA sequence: TGCAGTGCTAGAGACACCGGGACGTCGACCTACGAGCAGTACTTC.

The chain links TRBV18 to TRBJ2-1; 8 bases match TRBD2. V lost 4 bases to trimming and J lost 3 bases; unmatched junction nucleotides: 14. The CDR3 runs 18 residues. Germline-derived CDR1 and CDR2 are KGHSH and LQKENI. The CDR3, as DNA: TGTGCCAGCTCACGTGAATCCGGGACTAGTCGTTTCTACAATGAGCAGTTCTTC. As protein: CASSRESGTSRFYNEQFF.

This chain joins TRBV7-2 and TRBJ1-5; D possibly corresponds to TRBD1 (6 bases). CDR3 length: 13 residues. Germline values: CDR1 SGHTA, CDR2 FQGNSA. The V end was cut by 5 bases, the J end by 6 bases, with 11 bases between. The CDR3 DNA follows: TGTGCCAGCAGCCAGGGGTGGAGTCAGCCCCAGCATTTT. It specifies CASSQGWSQPQHF.